The subject of this entry is one T cell receptor beta chain. There are a few counts of this clone. The antigen this receptor binds is unknown. No much larger clonotype is one base removed from it; base qualities were not supplied. V drops 1 base and J drops 0 bases, leaving 13 bases in between. Including the terminal cysteine and phenylalanine, the CDR3 comprises 17 residues. Just the 51-base CDR3 DNA is kept, in frame starting at base 1. Looking up the germline V gene yields CDR1 MNHNS and CDR2 SASEGT. In the prospective study, participants were about 18 to 90 years old, resided in about two dozen geographic areas of the United States, and were enrolled through a virtual design. To assign participants to cohorts, the prospective study relied on clinical history that participants themselves reported in a screening survey and a study questionnaire. In the prospective study, mobile phlebotomists collected whole blood, serum and a nasopharyngeal or oropharyngeal swab from each participant. Additional blood draws and questionnaires over an approximately 2-month period could optionally be provided by prospective study participants. Before DNA extraction, prospective study blood samples were shipped either frozen or at room temperature.

This entry belongs to a study of blood T cell repertoires in COVID-19 (dated by TCRdb to about 2020). In the study overall: Samples covering the acute and convalescent phases of COVID-19 were provided by collaborators in the United States, Italy and Spain. Nearly every sample came with metadata listing a de-identified subject ID, COVID-19 status, age in years and sex. The dataset comprised deeply sampled blood TCRbeta repertoires from subjects exposed to, actively infected with, or recovered from COVID-19. The samples were drawn from two sources: the first 160 participants of the ongoing ImmuneRACE study, and 1,254 subjects contributed by 6 global collaborators. The repertoires were made available in a free public database intended to serve as a resource for research on the immune response to SARS-CoV-2. HLA class I and class II types, where available, came from metadata supplied by the sample provider rather than from assay-based typing. The prospective study material was composed of cDNA or gDNA derived from T cells, B-cell-depleted T cells, or PBMCs. On the study overall, not on this receptor specifically: Clinical and demographic metadata were provided uncurated, with the amount varying by source and participant.

TCRbeta CDR3 regions were amplified from genomic DNA using the immunoSEQ Assay, a bias-controlled multiplex PCR. Per the authors' processing: Within the assay, amplification of reference gene primers was used to estimate how many nucleated cells each sample contained. To quantify the absolute abundance of each unique TCRbeta CDR3 rearrangement, sequence reads were collapsed and filtered. For each sample, productive Simpson clonality was calculated by taking the square root of Simpson's diversity index across productive rearrangements. The table comes from immuneACCESS by way of TCRdb, which keeps in-frame sequences with V and J called. Part of the clones is missing from these tables; in studies checked, under half for an unresolved V gene and the rest for unknown reasons. For V, J and clone size, that table is used; D and trimming come from the DNA. The sample data list some 250,000 clones, and approximately 91% of these were observed just once. The ten largest account for about 2.5% of the sample.

The sequence links TRBV6-1 to TRBJ1-5; a tentative D call is TRBD1 (6 bases match). Sequencing was performed on PBMCs or T cells enriched from blood (not recorded which). The receptor comes from a woman aged 40 to 50 with acute COVID-19. CDR3 protein: CASSEDPGAYSNQPQHF. The base sequence is TGTGCCAGCAGTGAAGACCCAGGGGCTTATAGCAATCAGCCCCAGCATTTT.